Only one count was recorded for the clone carrying this T cell receptor (beta chain). Sequencing was performed with immunoSEQ multiplex PCR; in TCRdb, only in-frame clones are kept and a portion is missing. The data show 200,000 or so clones, with roughly 81% seen just once and less than 15% held by the top ten. This sample is part of a study of blood T cell repertoires in COVID-19. Germline assignment: CDR1 LGHDT and CDR2 YNNKEL (reference sequence). V lost 0 bases, J lost 7 bases, and 10 bases lay in between. The CDR3 runs 14 residues. The receptor was derived from a woman over 75 with COVID-19, enrolled during active disease. V usage is TRBV3-1 (or the pseudogene TRBV3-2) and J usage is TRBJ1-5; D gene ambiguous. Source material: peripheral blood. CDR3 residues: CASSQDRNDQPQHF. CDR3 nucleotide sequence: TGTGCCAGCAGCCAAGACAGGAACGACCAGCCCCAGCATTTT.